The clone carrying this TCR beta chain was seen repeatedly, ten times or more. This sample stems from a study of neurological immune-mediated disorders. From the 5' RACE reads, TCRdb called clonotypes with MiXCR, one entry per CDR3 protein. The table includes approximately 30,000 distinct CDR3 sequences, under 5% detected once. Use was made of about a million CD4+ or CD8+ T cells in sorted libraries. The germline CDR1 and CDR2 sequences are MNHEY and SVGAGI. This CDR3 is 13 amino acids long. Trimming pared 6 bases from V and 5 bases from J, leaving 13 bases between. The specimen sequenced was CD4+ T cells from blood. This chain links TRBV6-5 with TRBJ1-1; D unclear. The TCR originated in a woman aged 40-49 years in good health. The CDR3 reads CASSRVSDTEAFF. In DNA, the CDR3 is TGTGCCAGCAGCCGCGTGAGCGATACTGAAGCTTTCTTT.